This T cell receptor beta chain was found in a study of neoadjuvant anti-PD-1 for oral cavity cancer. Findings and limits, study-wide: After neoadjuvant nivolumab, PBMC T cell clonality was significantly higher in non-responders than responders. Higher pretreatment blood Treg/Th17 ratios correlated with higher pretreatment blood and lower post-treatment tumor TCRbeta clonality.

This clone was seen only once. Antigen unknown. Patients had HPV-negative, locally advanced oral cavity squamous cell carcinoma. The table came from immunoSEQ multiplex PCR; TCRdb's copy has only in-frame clones and leaves some out. Altogether 13,000 to 15,000 clones are present, 65% being singletons, with the ten largest covering 2.5% to 3%. The length of the CDR3 is 15 residues. V lost 5 bases, J lost 7 bases, and 18 bases lay in between. CDR1 and CDR2 (germline): SGHAT, FQNNGV. This receptor was identified in a person aged 35-80 years with oral cavity squamous cell carcinoma. Sequencing was performed on PBMCs, taken before nivolumab (anti-PD-1) treatment. This chain connects TRBV11-2 to TRBJ2-1, with D perhaps TRBD1 (6 bases). The CDR3 sequence: CASSTTRGKGNEQFF. The CDR3 DNA reads as TGTGCCAGCAGCACGACCAGGGGCAAAGGGAATGAGCAGTTCTTC. Full variable domain (rest looked up from reference TRBV11-2 and TRBJ2-1): EAGVAQSPRYKIIEKRQSVAFWCNPISGHATLYWYQQILGQGPKLLIQFQNNGVVDDSQLPKDRFSAERLKGVDSTLKIQPAKLEDSAVYLCASSTTRGKGNEQFFGPGTRLTVL.